A single sample is the source of the 27 T cell receptor beta chains below, sequenced in a study of human T cells and chemical hapten exposure. MiXCR was run by TCRdb on the RACE reads, yielding one entry per CDR3 protein. The sample lists under 90,000 distinct CDR3 sequences; about 8% were seen once. Indicated time point: patch test 2, 6 weeks after DPC sensitization. Treatment meaning: therapeutic diphenylcyclopropenone sensitization with weekly scalp DPC. The sample was whole blood, taken in connection with sensitization to the hapten diphenylcyclopropenone (DPC). The receptors come from a woman in her forties or fifties with alopecia areata. Some clones in this sample may be carry-over from other donors' samples.

V gene TRBV5-1 combines with J gene TRBJ1-6, with D maybe TRBD1 (6 bases). The CDR3 is made up of 16 amino acids. The germline CDR1 and CDR2 sequences are SGHRS and YFSETQ. V lost 4 bases and J 7 bases, leaving 18 bases between the germline ends. This CDR3 is CASSPDPTGGNSPLHF. As DNA, the CDR3 is TGCGCCAGCAGCCCCGACCCGACAGGAGGCAATTCACCCCTCCACTTT.

The chain joins TRBV6-1 to TRBJ1-6; D not certain. The CDR3 spans 15 residues. Per the germline V gene, CDR1 is MNHNS and CDR2 is SASEGT. Trimming removed 4 bases from V and 4 bases from J, with 11 bases in between. The CDR3 loop is CASSGQRGYNSPLHF. Written as DNA, the CDR3 is TGTGCCAGCAGTGGTCAACGGGGATATAATTCACCCCTCCACTTT.

A few counts support this clonotype. The rearrangement uses TRBV7-9 and TRBJ2-1; 11 bases agree with TRBD2. CDR3 size: 15 residues. The V segment lost 5 bases and the J segment 7 bases; nucleotides outside the gene matches: 7. Germline CDR1 is SEHNR and CDR2 is FQNEAQ (reference sequence). The CDR3 is CASSLIAGGPNEQFF. CDR3 nucleotides: TGTGCCAGCAGCCTTATAGCGGGAGGGCCAAATGAGCAGTTCTTC. Supplemented by reference TRBV7-9 and TRBJ2-1, the full variable domain reads DTGVSQNPRHKITKRGQNVTFRCDPISEHNRLYWYRQTLGQGPEFLTYFQNEAQLEKSRLLSDRFSAERPKGSFSTLEIQRTEQGDSAMYLCASSLIAGGPNEQFFGPGTRLTVL.

The chain is built from TRBV11-2 and TRBJ2-6; D is undetermined. This CDR3 contains 16 residues. Germline V gene sequence: CDR1 SGHAT, CDR2 FQNNGV. V gave up 0 bases and J gave up 0 bases, with 6 bases separating them. CDR3 nucleotide sequence: TGTGCCAGCAGCTTAGAGTGGTCCTCTGGGGCCAACGTCCTGACTTTC. Translating it yields CASSLEWSSGANVLTF.

The chain carries TRBV7-9 and TRBJ1-6, with TRBD1 identical over 8 bases. The germline V gene encodes CDR1 SEHNR and CDR2 FQNEAQ (reference sequence). The CDR3 extends over 15 amino acids. With V trimmed by 2 bases and J by 8 bases, 5 bases remained unmatched. CDR3 sequence: CASSLMAGGDSPLHF. The CDR3 DNA is TGTGCCAGCAGCTTAATGGCAGGGGGCGATTCACCCCTCCACTTT.

This clonotype was counted a few times. The gene calls are TRBV18 and TRBJ1-1, with D perhaps TRBD1 (6 bases). The V end was cut by 2 bases, the J end by 2 bases, with 21 bases between. CDR1 KGHSH and CDR2 LQKENI come from the germline V gene. The CDR3 is 18 amino acids. The CDR3 here is CASSPSTVRGLGNTEAFF. CDR3 coding DNA: TGTGCCAGCTCACCATCCACTGTTCGGGGGCTCGGAAACACTGAAGCTTTCTTT.

This clonotype occurred a few times. The chain couples TRBV19 to TRBJ1-1, with no clear D. V gave up 5 bases and J gave up 5 bases, with 12 bases separating them. The CDR3 sequence is 13 residues long. Germline assignment: CDR1 LNHDA and CDR2 SQIVND (reference sequence). The DNA of the CDR3 is TGTGCCAGTAGTCCTTACACTGCGACTGAAGCTTTCTTT. Translated, it gives CASSPYTATEAFF.

This clonotype was recorded many times. This chain links TRBV9 with TRBJ1-2; 11 nucleotides align to TRBD1. In germline, CDR1 is SGDLS, CDR2 YYNGEE. The CDR3 consists of 15 residues. J was trimmed by 7 bases and V by 4 bases; bases with no gene match: 9. The CDR3 nucleotides are TGTGCCAGCAGCACACCGGACAGGGGGCAAGGTGGCTACACCTTC. Protein product: CASSTPDRGQGGYTF.

The chain employs TRBV9 and TRBJ2-1, with 9 bases identical to TRBD2. This CDR3 is 18 amino acids long. Germline V gene lookup returns CDR1 SGDLS and CDR2 YYNGEE. Trimming removed 3 bases from V and 0 bases from J; junction bases left unmatched: 10. DNA for the CDR3: TGTGCCAGCAGCGCGACTTCAAGCGGGGGGAGCTCCTACAATGAGCAGTTCTTC. Its translation: CASSATSSGGSSYNEQFF.

This clonotype showed up just a few times. CDR3 DNA sequence: TGTGCCAGCAGCGGAAAAACTCAGAACACTGAAGCTTTCTTT. Its protein is CASSGKTQNTEAFF. This chain uses TRBV5-5 with TRBJ1-1; D is ambiguous. V was cut by 4 bases and J by 1 base, with 11 bases left in between. The V gene's germline CDR1 is SGHKS and CDR2 YYEKEE (reference sequence). This CDR3 region has 14 residues.

The chain has TRBV29-1 and TRBJ2-6, with D unresolved. The V and J ends lost 4 bases and 0 bases respectively, with 4 bases between them. The CDR3 sequence is 13 residues long. Germline assignment: CDR1 SQVTM and CDR2 ANQGSEA. CDR3 DNA: TGCAGCGTTGTGTCCTCTGGGGCCAACGTCCTGACTTTC. Residues: CSVVSSGANVLTF.

The chain has TRBV29-1 and TRBJ2-1; 10 nucleotides agree with TRBD2. Looked up from germline, CDR1 is SQVTM and CDR2 is ANQGSEA. V trimming: 3 bases; J trimming: 4 bases; junction bases outside the gene matches: 9. This CDR3 has 16 residues. In DNA form, the CDR3 reads TGCAGCGTTGATAATCTAGCGGGAGAGCAGTACAATGAGCAGTTCTTC. This encodes CSVDNLAGEQYNEQFF.

This clonotype was recorded a few times. The V gene is TRBV4-3, the J gene TRBJ2-1; D unclear. Germline V gene data show CDR1 as LGHNA and CDR2 as YSLEER. There are 14 residues in the CDR3. With 4 bases removed from V and 5 bases from J, the gap between germline ends came to 12 bases. CDR3 loop: CASSPHPQNNEQFF. CDR3 bases: TGCGCCAGCAGCCCCCACCCCCAGAACAATGAGCAGTTCTTC.

Written as DNA, the CDR3 is TGTGCCATCAGTGACCAAGACAGAATCTATGGCTACACCTTC. Translation: CAISDQDRIYGYTF. The rearrangement joins TRBV10-3 to TRBJ1-2, with D tentatively TRBD1 (5 bases). Per the germline V gene, CDR1 is ENHRY and CDR2 is SYGVKD. Trimming removed 3 bases at V and 4 bases at J, with 12 bases between. The CDR3 length is 14 residues.

This clonotype was detected a few times. V is TRBV20-1 and J is TRBJ2-3, with TRBD1 as a possible D gene (7 bases). The CDR3 is made up of 15 amino acids. The germline gives CDR1 DFQATT, CDR2 SNEGSKA (reference sequence). V lost 5 bases, J lost 4 bases, and 19 bases lay in between. As DNA, the CDR3 is TGCAGTGCTTCGTCCGTAACAGGGGAGGCAGATACGCAGTATTTT. Protein sequence: CSASSVTGEADTQYF.

This chain uses TRBV28 with TRBJ2-7; 10 nucleotides match TRBD1. The CDR3 contains 15 residues. J lost 2 bases, V lost 4 bases, and 5 bases had no gene match. Per the germline V gene, CDR1 is MDHEN and CDR2 is SYDVKM. CDR3 region: CASSSGTGATYEQYF. In nucleotides, the CDR3 is TGTGCCAGCAGTTCCGGGACAGGGGCCACCTACGAGCAGTACTTC.

Concerning this clonotype: This may come from a read error, since a much larger clone is one base off. This chain's CDR3 is CGSSLDSGADTQYF. Written as DNA, the CDR3 is TGTGGCAGCAGTTTAGACAGCGGGGCAGATACGCAGTATTTT. The chain employs TRBV28 and TRBJ2-3, with TRBD2 matching over 7 bases. Germline V gene data show CDR1 as MDHEN and CDR2 as SYDVKM. There are 14 residues in the CDR3.

The table lists this clonotype with many counts. V is TRBV20-1 and J is TRBJ2-7; weak D call: TRBD1 (6 bases). Per the germline V gene, CDR1 is DFQATT and CDR2 is SNEGSKA (reference sequence). The CDR3 contains 15 residues. V was trimmed by 6 bases and J by 3 bases, leaving 21 bases between them. This CDR3 reads CSAPVPGTPHYEQYF. CDR3 DNA sequence: TGCAGTGCCCCGGTCCCCGGGACACCTCACTACGAGCAGTACTTC.

The chain couples TRBV6-5 to TRBJ2-1; D may be TRBD1 or TRBD2 (5 bases each). V dropped 4 bases and J dropped 10 bases, with 17 bases sitting between them. The CDR3 covers 14 residues. Germline lookup yields CDR1 MNHEY and CDR2 SVGAGI. In DNA form, the CDR3 reads TGTGCCAGCAGTTCCGGGACCGTTCGTGGGGAGCAGTTCTTC. Its protein is CASSSGTVRGEQFF.

V usage is TRBV25-1 and J usage is TRBJ2-3; 7 nucleotides agree with TRBD2. Germline V CDR1 and CDR2: MGHDK, SYGVNS. The V and J ends lost 6 bases and 1 base, in that order; junction bases with no gene match: 10. This CDR3 has 16 amino acids. The CDR3 DNA reads as TGTGCCAGCAGGAGGCGGACGGCGGGAGGCACAGATACGCAGTATTTT. Translation gives CASRRRTAGGTDTQYF.

This chain connects TRBV24-1 to TRBJ2-7, with D possibly being TRBD2 (5 bases). This CDR3 comprises 14 residues. Germline CDR1 reads KGHDR; CDR2 reads SFDVKD. The V gene lost 12 bases and the J gene lost 11 bases, with 28 bases spanning the gap. This chain's CDR3 is CAPLVASRIPPEYF. CDR3 bases: TGTGCCCCCCTCGTAGCGTCAAGGATCCCCCCGGAGTACTTC.

This clonotype was seen a few times. This sequence joins TRBV29-1 and TRBJ1-2, with a weak D call TRBD1 (5 bases). Per the germline V gene, CDR1 is SQVTM and CDR2 is ANQGSEA. V was cut by 4 bases and J by 7 bases, with 7 bases left in between. The CDR3 spans 10 residues. The CDR3 sequence: CSVGTSGYTF. DNA of the CDR3: TGCAGCGTTGGGACAAGTGGCTACACCTTC.

The CDR3 is CASSLEPGGNTEAFF. Written as DNA, the CDR3 is TGTGCCAGCAGCTTGGAGCCGGGGGGGAACACTGAAGCTTTCTTT. The chain links TRBV11-2 to TRBJ1-1; a possible D gene is TRBD1 (5 bases). The germline V gene encodes CDR1 SGHAT and CDR2 FQNNGV. The CDR3 has 15 residues. V lost 3 bases and J lost 1, with 12 bases in between.

The chain carries TRBV9 and TRBJ1-6, with D perhaps matching TRBD1 (6 bases). V shed 0 bases and J shed 7 bases, with 11 bases lying between them. The CDR3 contains 15 residues. Germline CDR1 reads SGDLS; CDR2 reads YYNGEE. CDR3 region: CASSVDSGDNSPLHF. Here the CDR3 DNA reads TGTGCCAGCAGCGTAGACTCAGGGGACAATTCACCCCTCCACTTT.

This clonotype came up many times. The chain employs TRBV28 and TRBJ1-5; D is undetermined. The germline V gene has CDR1 MDHEN and CDR2 SYDVKM. Deletions cut 3 bases from V and 9 bases from J, with 6 bases between. The CDR3 is made up of 11 amino acids. The DNA for the CDR3 is TGTGCCAGCAGTTTCGGCGGGCCCCAGCATTTT. Protein sequence: CASSFGGPQHF.

There are a few counts of this clonotype. The rearrangement uses TRBV12-3 or TRBV12-4 and TRBJ1-6, with TRBD1 matching 7 bases. The CDR3 extends over 15 amino acids. The V and J ends lost 5 bases and 9 bases, in that order; junction bases with no gene match: 10. The CDR3 reads CASSPLAGGVSPLHF. CDR3 bases: TGTGCCAGCAGTCCTCTGGCAGGGGGAGTTTCACCCCTCCACTTT.

This clonotype turned up a few times. The chain uses TRBV12-3 or TRBV12-4 and TRBJ2-6; 10 bases align to TRBD1. This CDR3 is 16 amino acids long. Trimming took 4 bases from V and 3 from J; bases not matched to a gene: 3. The CDR3 nucleotides are TGTGCCAGCAGTTCGACAGGGGGCATTGGGGCCAACGTCCTGACTTTC. Its translation is CASSSTGGIGANVLTF.